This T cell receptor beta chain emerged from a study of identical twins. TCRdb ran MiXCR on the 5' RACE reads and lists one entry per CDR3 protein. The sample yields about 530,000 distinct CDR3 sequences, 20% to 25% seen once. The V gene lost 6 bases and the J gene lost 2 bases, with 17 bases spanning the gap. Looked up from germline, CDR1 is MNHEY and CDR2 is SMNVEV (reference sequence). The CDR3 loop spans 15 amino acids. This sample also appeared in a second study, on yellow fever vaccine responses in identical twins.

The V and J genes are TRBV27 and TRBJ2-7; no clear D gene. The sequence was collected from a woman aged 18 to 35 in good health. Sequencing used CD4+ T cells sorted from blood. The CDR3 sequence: CASSPYIVSPYEQYF. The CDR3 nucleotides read TGTGCCAGCAGCCCTTACATAGTTAGCCCCTACGAGCAGTACTTC.